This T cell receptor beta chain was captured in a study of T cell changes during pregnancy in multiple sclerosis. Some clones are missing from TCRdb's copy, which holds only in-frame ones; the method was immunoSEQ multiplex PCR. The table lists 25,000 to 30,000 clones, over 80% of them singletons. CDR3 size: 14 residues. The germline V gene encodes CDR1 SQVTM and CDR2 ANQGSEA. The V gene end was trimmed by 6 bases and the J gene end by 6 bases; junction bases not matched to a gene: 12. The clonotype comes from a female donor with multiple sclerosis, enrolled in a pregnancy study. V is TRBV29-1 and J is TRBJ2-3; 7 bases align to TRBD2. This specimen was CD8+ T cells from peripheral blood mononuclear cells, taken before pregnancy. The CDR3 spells CSVPSGVAQDTQYF. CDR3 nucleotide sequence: TGCAGCGTGCCCAGCGGGGTGGCCCAGGATACGCAGTATTTT.